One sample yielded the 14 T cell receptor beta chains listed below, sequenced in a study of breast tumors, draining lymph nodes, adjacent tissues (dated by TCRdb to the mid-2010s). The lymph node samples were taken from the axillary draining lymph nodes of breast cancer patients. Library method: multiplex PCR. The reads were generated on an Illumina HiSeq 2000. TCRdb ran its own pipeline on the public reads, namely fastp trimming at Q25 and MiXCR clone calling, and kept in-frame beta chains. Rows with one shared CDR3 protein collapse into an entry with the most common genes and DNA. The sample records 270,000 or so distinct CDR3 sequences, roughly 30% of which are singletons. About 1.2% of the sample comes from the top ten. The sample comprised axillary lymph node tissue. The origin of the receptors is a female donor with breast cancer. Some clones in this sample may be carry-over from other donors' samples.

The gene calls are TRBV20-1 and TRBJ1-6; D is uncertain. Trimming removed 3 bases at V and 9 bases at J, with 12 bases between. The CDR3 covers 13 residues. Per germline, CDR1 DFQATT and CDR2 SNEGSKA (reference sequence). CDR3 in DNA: TGCAGTGCTAGCCTAGCGGAGGGTTCACCCCTCCACTTT. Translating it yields CSASLAEGSPLHF.

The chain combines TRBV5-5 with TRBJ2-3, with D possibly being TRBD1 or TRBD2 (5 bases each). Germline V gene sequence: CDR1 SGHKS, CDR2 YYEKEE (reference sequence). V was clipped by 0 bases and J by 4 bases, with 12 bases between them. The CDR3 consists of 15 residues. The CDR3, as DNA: TGTGCCAGCAGCTTGGAGGGGAGAGGGGCAGATACGCAGTATTTT. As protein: CASSLEGRGADTQYF.

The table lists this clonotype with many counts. The CDR3 protein is CASRQPGRPYGYTF. In DNA form, the CDR3 reads TGTGCCAGCAGGCAACCGGGACGGCCTTATGGCTACACCTTC. The J gene is TRBJ1-2, the V gene TRBV5-4; possible D gene TRBD1, 5 bases. The germline V gene has CDR1 SGHNT and CDR2 YYREEE (reference sequence). The CDR3 loop spans 14 amino acids. Between the trimmed V and J ends, which lost 5 bases and 5 bases, there was a span of 16 bases.

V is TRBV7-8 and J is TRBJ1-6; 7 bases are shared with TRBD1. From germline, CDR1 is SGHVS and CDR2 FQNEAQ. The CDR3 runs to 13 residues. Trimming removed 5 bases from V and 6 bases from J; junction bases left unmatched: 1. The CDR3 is CASSGTANSPLHF. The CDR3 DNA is TGTGCCAGCAGCGGGACAGCTAATTCACCCCTCCACTTT.

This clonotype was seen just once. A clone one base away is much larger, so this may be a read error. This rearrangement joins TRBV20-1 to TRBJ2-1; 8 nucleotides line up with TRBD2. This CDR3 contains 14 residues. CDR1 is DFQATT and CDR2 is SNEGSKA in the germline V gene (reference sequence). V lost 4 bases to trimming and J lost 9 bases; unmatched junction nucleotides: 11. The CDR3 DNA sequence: TGCAGTGCTACTAGCGGGCGCGGGAGCACTGAGCAGTTCTTC. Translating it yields CSATSGRGSTEQFF.

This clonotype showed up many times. Here the CDR3 reads CATREWDRETQYF. CDR3 sequence (DNA): TGTGCCACCAGGGAATGGGACCGAGAGACCCAGTACTTC. The chain couples TRBV15 to TRBJ2-5; TRBD1 or TRBD2 may be the D gene (5 bases each). V lost 6 bases, J lost 4 bases, and 12 bases lay in between. The CDR3 is 13 amino acids. Per germline, CDR1 LNHNV and CDR2 YYDKDF (reference sequence). The full variable domain, in which reference TRBV15 and TRBJ2-5 provide the parts outside the CDR3, is DAMVIQNPRYQVTQFGKPVTLSCSQTLNHNVMYWYQQKSSQAPKLLFHYYDKDFNNEADTPDNFQSRRPNTSFCFLDIRSPGLGDTAMYLCATREWDRETQYFGPGTRLLVL.

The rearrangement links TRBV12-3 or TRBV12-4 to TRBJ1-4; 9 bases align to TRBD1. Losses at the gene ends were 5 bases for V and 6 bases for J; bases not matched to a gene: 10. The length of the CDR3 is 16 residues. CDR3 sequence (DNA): TGTGCCAGCAGTCAACAGGGGGCGGAGTACTATGAAAAACTGTTTTTT. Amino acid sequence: CASSQQGAEYYEKLFF.

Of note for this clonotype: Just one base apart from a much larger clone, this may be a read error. The CDR3 is CASSHGQGAGGGGPADTQYF. The CDR3 coding sequence is TGTGCCAGCAGTCACGGACAGGGGGCAGGTGGGGGAGGGCCTGCAGATACGCAGTATTTT. The chain couples TRBV6-5 to TRBJ2-3, with TRBD1 matching 11 bases. V was pared by 5 bases and J by 4 bases, with 20 bases of the junction left unmatched. Looked up from germline, CDR1 is MNHEY and CDR2 is SVGAGI. CDR3 length: 20 residues.

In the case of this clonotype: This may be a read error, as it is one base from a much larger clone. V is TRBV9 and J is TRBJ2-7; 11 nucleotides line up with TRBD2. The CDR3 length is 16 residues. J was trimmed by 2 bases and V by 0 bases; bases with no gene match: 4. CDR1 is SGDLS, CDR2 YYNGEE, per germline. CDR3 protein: CASSVAPSGRTYEQYF. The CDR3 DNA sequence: TGTGCCAGCAGCGTAGCCCCTAGCGGGAGGACCTACGAGCAGTACTTC.

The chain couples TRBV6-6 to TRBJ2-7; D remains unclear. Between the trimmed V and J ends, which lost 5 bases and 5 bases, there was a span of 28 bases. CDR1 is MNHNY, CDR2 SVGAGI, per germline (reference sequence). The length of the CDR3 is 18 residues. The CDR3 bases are TGTGCCAGCAGTCACCCGGCCGTTCGTTTAATCAGCCTAAACGAGCAGTACTTC. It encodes CASSHPAVRLISLNEQYF.

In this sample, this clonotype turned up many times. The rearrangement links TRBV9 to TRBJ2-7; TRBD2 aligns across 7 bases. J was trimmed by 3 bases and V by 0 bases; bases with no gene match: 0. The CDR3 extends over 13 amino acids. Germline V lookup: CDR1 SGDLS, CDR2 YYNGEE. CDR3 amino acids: CASSVGTSYEQYF. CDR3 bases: TGTGCCAGCAGCGTAGGGACTAGCTACGAGCAGTACTTC.

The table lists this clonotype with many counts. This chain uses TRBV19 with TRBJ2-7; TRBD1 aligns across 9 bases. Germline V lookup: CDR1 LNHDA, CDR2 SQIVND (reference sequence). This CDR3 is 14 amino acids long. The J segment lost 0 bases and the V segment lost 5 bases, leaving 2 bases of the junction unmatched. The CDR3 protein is CASSGQGSSYEQYF. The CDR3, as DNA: TGTGCCAGTAGTGGACAGGGGAGCTCCTACGAGCAGTACTTC.

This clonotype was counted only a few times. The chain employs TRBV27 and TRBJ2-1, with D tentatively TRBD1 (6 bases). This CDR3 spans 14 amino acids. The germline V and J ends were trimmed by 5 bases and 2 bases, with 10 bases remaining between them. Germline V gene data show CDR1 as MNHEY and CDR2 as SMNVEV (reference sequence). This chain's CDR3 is CASSKGDTYNEQFF. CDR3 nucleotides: TGTGCCAGCAGTAAAGGGGACACCTACAATGAGCAGTTCTTC.

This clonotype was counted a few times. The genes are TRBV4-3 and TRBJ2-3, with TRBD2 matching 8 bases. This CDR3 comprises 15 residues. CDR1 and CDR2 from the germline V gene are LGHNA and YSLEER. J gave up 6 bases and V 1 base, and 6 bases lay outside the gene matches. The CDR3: CASSQVAGRGDTQYF. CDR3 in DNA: TGCGCCAGCAGCCAAGTTGCCGGGAGGGGCGATACGCAGTATTTT.